Reported below is one T cell receptor (beta chain). Genomic DNA (from each subset) was split evenly across several immunoSEQ plates. Libraries were prepared by immunoSEQ multiplex PCR; TCRdb keeps only in-frame clonotypes and omits some of them. Among about 2 million clones listed, roughly 95% were seen once. V gave up 4 bases and J gave up 2 bases, with 15 bases separating them. The CDR3 totals 15 residues. The germline V gene encodes CDR1 MNHNS and CDR2 SASEGT. This sample was included in a study of shared clonotypes between healthy human individuals. This chain connects TRBV6-1 to TRBJ2-7, with a weak D call TRBD1 (6 bases). The TCR was taken from a man aged 18-30 years in good health. Sequenced: naive CD4+ T cells sorted from blood. The subset is: CD45RA+ positively selected. In DNA form, the CDR3 reads TGTGCCAGCAGTGCAACAGGGTTCGGAACCTACGAGCAGTACTTC. Its protein is CASSATGFGTYEQYF.